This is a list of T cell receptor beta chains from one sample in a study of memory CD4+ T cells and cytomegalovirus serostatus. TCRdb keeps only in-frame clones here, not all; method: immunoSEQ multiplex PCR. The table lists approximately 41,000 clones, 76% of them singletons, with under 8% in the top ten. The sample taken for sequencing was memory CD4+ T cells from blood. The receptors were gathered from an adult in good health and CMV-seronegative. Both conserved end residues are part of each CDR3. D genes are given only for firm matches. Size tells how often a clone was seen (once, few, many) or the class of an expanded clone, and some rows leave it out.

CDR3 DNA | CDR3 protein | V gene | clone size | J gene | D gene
TGTGCCAGCAGCGCGCACAGGATCCCCACCTCTGGAAACACCATATATTTT | CASSAHRIPTSGNTIYF | TRBV7-8 | once | TRBJ1-3 | NA
TGTGCCAGCAGCTTTGGCCGGGGGGGGCTGGGATACACCATATATTTT | CASSFGRGGLGYTIYF | TRBV7-2 | NA | TRBJ1-3 | NA
TGCGCCAGCAGGACTAGCGATAGTGGAAACATTCAGTACTTC | CASRTSDSGNIQYF | TRBV10-1 | NA | TRBJ2-4 | TRBD2
TGTGCCAGCAGCCTCGGGACAGCTGGAGAGACCCAGTACTTC | CASSLGTAGETQYF | TRBV11-3 | NA | TRBJ2-5 | TRBD1
TGTGCCAGCAGCTTAGTAGCGGTTTCGTACAATGAGCAGTTCTTC | CASSLVAVSYNEQFF | TRBV7-2 | NA | TRBJ2-1 | NA
TGTGCCAGCAGTGAATCTGTCAGCGGAGGGGGGACAGATACGCAGTATTTT | CASSESVSGGGTDTQYF | TRBV25-1 | NA | TRBJ2-3 | NA
TGTGCCAGCAGCTCCCCCAGGGGACCGCCGGAGCAGTACTTC | CASSSPRGPPEQYF | TRBV11-2 | NA | TRBJ2-7 | NA
TGTGCCAGCAGCCCCGGAGGGGCTCTCGAGCAGTACTTC | CASSPGGALEQYF | TRBV11-2 | NA | TRBJ2-7 | NA
TGTGCCAGCAGCTCCCCAAGGGGGGGCTTGTACACTGAAGCTTTCTTT | CASSSPRGGLYTEAFF | TRBV7-2 | once | TRBJ1-1 | NA
TGTGCCAGCAGCTTCACGCTGGGGGAGCGGGGCTACACCTTC | CASSFTLGERGYTF | TRBV7-2 | NA | TRBJ1-2 | NA
TGTGCCAGCAGTGGGACAGGGGTTCAGCCCCAGCATTTT | CASSGTGVQPQHF | TRBV28 | few | TRBJ1-5 | TRBD1
TGTGCCATCAGTGAGTTCGGGACTAGCGGGAGCTCCTACAATGAGCAGTTCTTC | CAISEFGTSGSSYNEQFF | TRBV10-3 | NA | TRBJ2-1 | TRBD2
TGCGCCAGCAGCTTGGGGGGCCGAGGCAATGAGCAGTTCTTC | CASSLGGRGNEQFF | TRBV5-1 | once | TRBJ2-1 | NA
TGTGCCACCAGCAGAGATGGGGCAGATACGCAGTATTTT | CATSRDGADTQYF | TRBV15 | NA | TRBJ2-3 | NA
TGTGCCACCAACGGCTTGGTAAACACCGGGGAGCTGTTTTTT | CATNGLVNTGELFF | TRBV19 | NA | TRBJ2-2 | NA
TGTGCCAGCTCACCGAGTAGGGCCTTCGGAAACACCATATATTTT | CASSPSRAFGNTIYF | TRBV18 | NA | TRBJ1-3 | NA
TGCGCCAGCAGCTTGGGACGAGCTCGCACAGATACGCAGTATTTT | CASSLGRARTDTQYF | TRBV5-1 | few | TRBJ2-3 | NA
TGCAGCCATTGGACAGGAGAACCGCAAGAGACCCAGTACTTC | CSHWTGEPQETQYF | TRBV29-1 | few | TRBJ2-5 | TRBD1
TGTGCCAGCAAGGCAGGGCTCTCTGGAAACACCATATATTTT | CASKAGLSGNTIYF | TRBV6-5 | NA | TRBJ1-3 | NA
TGTGCCAGCAGCCTCCAAGGAGGCGCCTCCTACAATGAGCAGTTCTTC | CASSLQGGASYNEQFF | TRBV7-2 | NA | TRBJ2-1 | NA
TGTGCCAGCAGCTTTTCCCGACAGGGTAGCGAGCAGTACTTC | CASSFSRQGSEQYF | TRBV5-4 | NA | TRBJ2-7 | TRBD1
TGTGCCAGCAGCCAAGGGGATGCAGATACGCAGTATTTT | CASSQGDADTQYF | TRBV4-2 | NA | TRBJ2-3 | NA
TGCAGCGTTAGGCAGGGGCCGGGGCAGCCCCAGCATTTT | CSVRQGPGQPQHF | TRBV29-1 | medium-sized | TRBJ1-5 | NA
TGTGCCAGCAGTTACGATGGGGCACAGCCCCAGCATTTT | CASSYDGAQPQHF | TRBV6-5 | NA | TRBJ1-5 | NA
TGTGCCAGCAGCCGGGGGGGGACTAGCAGAGTAAAAGACTCCTACAATGAGCAGTTCTTC | CASSRGGTSRVKDSYNEQFF | TRBV5-4 | NA | TRBJ2-1 | TRBD2
TGTGCCAGCAGCTTGCAGTCTTCTGGGGCCAACGTCCTGACTTTC | CASSLQSSGANVLTF | TRBV5-6 | NA | TRBJ2-6 | NA
TGCGCCAGCAGCGTTGACGGGGAAGCTGAAGCTTTCTTT | CASSVDGEAEAFF | TRBV5-1 | NA | TRBJ1-1 | NA
TGTGCCAGCAGCCCAACAGGGTTGGACGAGCAGTACTTC | CASSPTGLDEQYF | TRBV5-5 | NA | TRBJ2-7 | NA
TGTGCCAGCAGTTACCTGGCAGAGGGTGAAGCTTTCTTT | CASSYLAEGEAFF | TRBV6-6 | NA | TRBJ1-1 | NA
TGTGCCAGCAGAGCGGGGTACAACTATGGCTACACCTTC | CASRAGYNYGYTF | TRBV5-4 | few | TRBJ1-2 | NA
TGCAGCGTTATCTCAGGGAACAATGAGCAGTTCTTC | CSVISGNNEQFF | TRBV29-1 | NA | TRBJ2-1 | NA